This TCR beta chain was recorded in a study of low-dose radiotherapy and immunotherapy resistance in tumors. Study summary: The treatment that patients received was intravenous nivolumab 240 mg every two weeks plus ipilimumab 1 mg/kg every six weeks. Cyclophosphamide infusions of 200 mg/m2 came every two weeks, one day before radiation-immunotherapy.

First-strand cDNA relied on TRAV- and TRBV-specific primers spanning alpha and beta chains. TCRs underwent about 20 PCR cycles of amplification with a constant-region primer and V-primer adapter. In TCRdb, the reads were re-called with MiXCR into one record per CDR3 protein. The sample comprises tens of thousands of distinct CDR3 sequences, roughly a sixth of which are singletons, and roughly 3% rests with the top ten. Germline V gives CDR1 PRHDT, CDR2 FYEKMQ (reference sequence). Trimming pared 5 bases from V and 5 bases from J, leaving 16 bases between. This CDR3 comprises 15 residues. Time point of the sample: before trial treatment. Treatment of the donors consisted of nivolumab and ipilimumab (plus aspirin, low-dose cyclophosphamide and low-dose radiotherapy).

This receptor was taken from a male donor with prostate cancer. The chain uses TRBV13 and TRBJ1-5, with D perhaps TRBD1 (6 bases). The source was PBMCs, collected before treatment. CDR3 amino acids: CASSARTAPYQPQHF. CDR3 nucleotides: TGTGCCAGCAGCGCCCGGACAGCTCCTTATCAGCCCCAGCATTTT. The full variable domain, completed using reference TRBV13 and TRBJ1-5, is AAGVIQSPRHLIKEKRETATLKCYPIPRHDTVYWYQQGPGQDPQFLISFYEKMQSDKGSIPDRFSAQQFSDYHSELNMSSLELGDSALYFCASSARTAPYQPQHFGDGTRLSIL.